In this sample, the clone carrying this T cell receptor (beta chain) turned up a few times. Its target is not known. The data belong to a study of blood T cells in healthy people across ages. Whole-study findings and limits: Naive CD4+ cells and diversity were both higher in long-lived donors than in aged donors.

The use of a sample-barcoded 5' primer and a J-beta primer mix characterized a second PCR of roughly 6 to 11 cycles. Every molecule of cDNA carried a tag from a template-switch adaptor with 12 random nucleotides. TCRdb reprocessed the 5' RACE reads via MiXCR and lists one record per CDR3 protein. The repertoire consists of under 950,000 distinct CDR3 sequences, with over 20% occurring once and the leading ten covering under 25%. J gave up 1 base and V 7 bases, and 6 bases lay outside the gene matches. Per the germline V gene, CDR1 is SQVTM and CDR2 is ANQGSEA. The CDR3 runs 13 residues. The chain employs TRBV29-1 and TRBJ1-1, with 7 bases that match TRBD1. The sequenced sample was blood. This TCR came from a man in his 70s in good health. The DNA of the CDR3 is TGCAGCGCTGATGACAGGGAGAACACTGAAGCTTTCTTT. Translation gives CSADDRENTEAFF.